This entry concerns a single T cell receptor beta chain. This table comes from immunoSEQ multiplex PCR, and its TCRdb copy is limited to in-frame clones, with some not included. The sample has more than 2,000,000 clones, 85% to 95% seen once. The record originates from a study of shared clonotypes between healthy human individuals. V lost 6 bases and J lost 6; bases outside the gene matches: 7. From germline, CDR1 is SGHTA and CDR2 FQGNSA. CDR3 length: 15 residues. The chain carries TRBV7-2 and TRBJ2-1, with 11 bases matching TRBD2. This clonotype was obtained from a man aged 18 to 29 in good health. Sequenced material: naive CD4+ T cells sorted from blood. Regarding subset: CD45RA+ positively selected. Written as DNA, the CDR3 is TGTGCCAGCAGTCGTACTAGCGGGAGCGTCAATGAGCAGTTCTTC. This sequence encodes CASSRTSGSVNEQFF.